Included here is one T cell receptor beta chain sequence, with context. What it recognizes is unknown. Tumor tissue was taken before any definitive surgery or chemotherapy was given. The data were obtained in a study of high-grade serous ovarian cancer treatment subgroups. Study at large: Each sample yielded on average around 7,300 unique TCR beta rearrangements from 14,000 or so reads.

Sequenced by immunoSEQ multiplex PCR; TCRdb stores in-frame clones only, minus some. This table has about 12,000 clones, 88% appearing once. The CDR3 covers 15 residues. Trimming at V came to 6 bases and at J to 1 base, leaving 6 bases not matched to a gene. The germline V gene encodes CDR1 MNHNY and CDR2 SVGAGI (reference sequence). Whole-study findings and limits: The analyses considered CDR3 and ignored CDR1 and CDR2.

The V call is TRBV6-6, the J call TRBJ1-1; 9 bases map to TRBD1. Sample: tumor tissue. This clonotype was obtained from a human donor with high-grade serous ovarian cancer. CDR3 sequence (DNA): TGTGCCAGCAGGAGAGGACAGGGGAGGAACACTGAAGCTTTCTTT. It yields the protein CASRRGQGRNTEAFF.